Listed below are T cell receptor beta chains from one sample, sequenced in a study of cytomegalovirus exposure and HLA in healthy donors. The protocol was immunoSEQ multiplex PCR, while the TCRdb copy is restricted to in-frame clones and leaves out a portion. Counted here are some 120,000 clones, more than 65% occurring once; the ten biggest clones make up around 14%. The sequenced sample was PBMCs. Every receptor here comes from a woman in her fifties or sixties in good health and CMV-seropositive. CDR3s include the opening cysteine and the closing phenylalanine or tryptophan. The D gene is left open where the match is weak. The listing skips clone size in some rows; elsewhere it reads once, few, many or a size class.

v_gene,j_gene,d_gene,abundance,CDR3aa,CDR3nt
TRBV27,TRBJ2-7,NA,NA,CASSSFRGEQYF,TGTGCCAGCAGTTCATTCAGGGGTGAGCAGTACTTC
TRBV9,TRBJ2-3,TRBD2,NA,CASSVGTSGQGDTQYF,TGTGCCAGCAGCGTAGGGACTAGCGGGCAGGGAGATACGCAGTATTTT
TRBV28,TRBJ2-1,TRBD2,NA,CASSLHPSGTTNEQFF,TGTGCCAGCAGTTTGCACCCTAGCGGCACTACCAATGAGCAGTTCTTC
TRBV11-3,TRBJ1-1,NA,NA,CASSPRHGLNTEAFF,TGTGCCAGCAGTCCAAGACACGGCCTGAACACTGAAGCTTTCTTT
TRBV11-1,TRBJ2-1,TRBD2,NA,CASSFGEGLTNEQFF,TGTGCCAGCAGCTTTGGGGAGGGACTAACCAATGAGCAGTTCTTC
TRBV30,TRBJ2-7,NA,once,CAWNQGYEQYF,TGTGCCTGGAACCAGGGATACGAGCAGTACTTC
TRBV6-5,TRBJ1-2,NA,NA,CASSYGQINYGYTF,TGTGCCAGCAGCTACGGACAGATTAACTATGGCTACACCTTC
TRBV7-9,TRBJ2-1,NA,NA,CASSHDSEQFF,TGTGCCAGCAGCCATGACAGTGAGCAGTTCTTC
TRBV11-3,TRBJ2-3,TRBD2,few,CASSVGTGGGPDTQYF,TGTGCCAGCAGCGTTGGGACGGGAGGAGGTCCAGATACGCAGTATTTT
TRBV7-8,TRBJ2-7,TRBD1,few,CASSWNRGQQYF,TGTGCCAGCAGCTGGAACAGGGGACAGCAGTACTTC
TRBV6-5,TRBJ1-2,NA,NA,CASSYSRRGTAGSYTF,TGTGCCAGCAGTTACTCGCGCAGGGGTACAGCCGGGAGCTACACCTTC
TRBV4-1,TRBJ1-2,NA,NA,CASSQDQRENYGYTF,TGCGCCAGCAGCCAAGACCAGAGGGAAAACTATGGCTACACCTTC
TRBV7-2,TRBJ2-5,NA,few,CASSLALGLQETQYF,TGTGCCAGCAGCTTAGCTTTGGGGCTCCAAGAGACCCAGTACTTC
TRBV7-9,TRBJ2-1,TRBD2,NA,CASRRGSGANNEQFF,TGTGCCAGCCGCCGCGGTAGCGGGGCTAACAATGAGCAGTTCTTC
TRBV6-5,TRBJ2-1,TRBD2,NA,CASSYSAGVNNEQFF,TGTGCCAGCAGTTACTCGGCGGGAGTTAACAATGAGCAGTTCTTC
TRBV7-9,TRBJ1-4,NA,NA,CASSPRGVRDANEKLFF,TGTGCCAGCAGCCCACGGGGGGTCAGGGATGCTAATGAAAAACTGTTTTTT
TRBV7-9,TRBJ2-3,TRBD1,once,CASSSGQAGTDTQYF,TGTGCCAGCAGCTCCGGACAGGCCGGCACAGATACGCAGTATTTT
TRBV4-3,TRBJ2-3,NA,few,CASSEQGSTDTQYF,TGCGCCAGCAGCGAACAGGGAAGCACAGATACGCAGTATTTT
TRBV9,TRBJ2-5,NA,once,CASSVAPGSQETQYF,TGTGCCAGCAGCGTAGCCCCAGGTTCGCAAGAGACCCAGTACTTC
TRBV7-9,TRBJ1-5,TRBD1,NA,CASSSGQGSKQPQHF,TGTGCCAGCAGCTCCGGACAGGGGTCAAAACAGCCCCAGCATTTT
TRBV7-9,TRBJ1-6,TRBD1,NA,CASSLASGGPLHF,TGTGCCAGCAGCTTAGCGTCAGGGGGACCCCTCCACTTT
TRBV7-9,TRBJ2-5,NA,NA,CASSPPRTNQETQYF,TGTGCCAGCAGCCCCCCCAGGACAAACCAAGAGACCCAGTACTTC
TRBV5-1,TRBJ2-3,NA,NA,CASSSRGAADTQYF,TGCGCCAGCAGCTCGCGGGGAGCCGCAGATACGCAGTATTTT
TRBV5-1,TRBJ2-2,TRBD1,NA,CASSFRDRPTGELFF,TGCGCCAGCAGCTTCCGGGACAGGCCCACCGGGGAGCTGTTTTTT
TRBV7-9,TRBJ1-1,NA,few,CASSANVGGLLAGNTEAFF,TGTGCCAGCAGCGCGAACGTGGGGGGACTTCTAGCGGGGAACACTGAAGCTTTCTTT
TRBV27,TRBJ2-7,NA,NA,CASSTVLAGNEQYF,TGTGCCAGCAGCACGGTCCTCGCAGGGAACGAGCAGTACTTC
TRBV5-5,TRBJ2-3,TRBD1,NA,CASSLVYRGRADTQYF,TGTGCCAGCAGCTTGGTCTACAGGGGGCGCGCAGATACGCAGTATTTT
TRBV4-3,TRBJ2-3,TRBD1,NA,CASSRGQATDTQYF,TGCGCCAGCAGCCGAGGACAGGCCACAGATACGCAGTATTTT